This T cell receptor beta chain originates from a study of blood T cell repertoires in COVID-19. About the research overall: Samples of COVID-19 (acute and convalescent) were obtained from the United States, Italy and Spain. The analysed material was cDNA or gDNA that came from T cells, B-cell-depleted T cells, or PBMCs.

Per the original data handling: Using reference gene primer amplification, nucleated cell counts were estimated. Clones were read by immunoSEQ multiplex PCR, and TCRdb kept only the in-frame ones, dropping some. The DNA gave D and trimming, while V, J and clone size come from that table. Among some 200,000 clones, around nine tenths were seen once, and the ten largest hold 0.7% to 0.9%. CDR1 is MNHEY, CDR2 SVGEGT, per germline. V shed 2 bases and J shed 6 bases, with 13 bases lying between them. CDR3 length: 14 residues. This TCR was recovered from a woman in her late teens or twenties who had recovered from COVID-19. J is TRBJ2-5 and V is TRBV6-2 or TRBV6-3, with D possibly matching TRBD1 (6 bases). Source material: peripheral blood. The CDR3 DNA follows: TGTGCCAGCAGTTACGGGCAGGGGCAGAAGACCCAGTACTTC. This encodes CASSYGQGQKTQYF.